The 8 T cell receptor beta chains in this list originate from one sample, sequenced in a study of T cells after yellow fever vaccination. TCRdb re-analysed the 5' RACE reads in MiXCR, keeping a single row per CDR3 protein. The sample lists more than 90,000 distinct CDR3 sequences, under 9% occurring once. This specimen was CD8+ T cells sorted from PBMCs, taken 45 days after the yellow fever booster vaccination. The receptors derive from a man aged 25-45 years who received the YFV17D yellow fever vaccine.

The gene calls are TRBV5-1 and TRBJ2-1; 9 bases fit TRBD2. The CDR3 spans 15 residues. With V trimmed by 4 bases and J by 8 bases, 10 bases remained unmatched. Germline lookup yields CDR1 SGHRS and CDR2 YFSETQ. CDR3 sequence: CASSHRLAEGDEQFF. Written as DNA, the CDR3 is TGCGCCAGCAGCCATAGACTAGCGGAGGGGGATGAGCAGTTCTTC.

This clonotype was picked up many times. This rearrangement joins TRBV20-1 to TRBJ2-2, with TRBD2 identical over 7 bases. Losses at the gene ends were 0 bases for V and 2 bases for J; bases not matched to a gene: 3. Germline V CDR1 and CDR2: DFQATT, SNEGSKA (reference sequence). This CDR3 comprises 15 residues. The CDR3 protein is CSARDLGLNTGELFF. The CDR3 region has the DNA TGCAGTGCTAGAGATCTGGGACTAAACACCGGGGAGCTGTTTTTT.

This clonotype was counted many times. The chain joins TRBV11-2 to TRBJ2-7; weak D call: TRBD2 (6 bases). V was pared by 2 bases and J by 7 bases, with 18 bases between. The germline V gene has CDR1 SGHAT and CDR2 FQNNGV. There are 15 residues in the CDR3. The CDR3 sequence is CASSLQAEGGREQYF. In nucleotides, the CDR3 is TGTGCCAGCAGCTTACAGGCGGAGGGCGGAAGGGAGCAGTACTTC.

This clonotype was picked up a small number of times. J is TRBJ2-7 and V is TRBV7-2; TRBD2 agrees at 11 bases. J lost 2 bases, V lost 7 bases, and 7 bases had no gene match. CDR1 and CDR2 from the germline V gene are SGHTA and FQGNSA. The CDR3 runs 15 residues. Here the CDR3 reads CASNPLAGVTYEQYF. Written as DNA, the CDR3 is TGTGCCAGCAACCCACTAGCGGGAGTTACCTACGAGCAGTACTTC. Combining the CDR3 with reference TRBV7-2 and TRBJ2-7 gives the whole variable domain GAGVSQSPSNKVTEKGKDVELRCDPISGHTALYWYRQSLGQGLEFLIYFQGNSAPDKSGLPSDRFSAERTGGSVSTLTIQRTQQEDSAVYLCASNPLAGVTYEQYFGPGTRLTVT.

V usage is TRBV7-6 and J usage is TRBJ2-5, with D hard to call. This CDR3 comprises 12 residues. The V end lost 3 bases, the J end lost 1 base, and 3 bases lay between the germline ends. Germline V CDR1 and CDR2: SGHVS, FNYEAQ. Here the CDR3 reads CASSLLQETQYF. CDR3 DNA: TGTGCCAGCAGCTTGCTCCAAGAGACCCAGTACTTC.

There are many counts of this clonotype. This chain uses TRBV20-1 with TRBJ2-5; D is perhaps TRBD1 (5 bases). The germline CDR1 and CDR2 sequences are DFQATT and SNEGSKA (reference sequence). Deletions cut 7 bases from V and 2 bases from J, with 17 bases between. The CDR3 spans 14 residues. CDR3 region: CSGTPGDRQETQYF. In DNA, the CDR3 is TGCAGTGGCACCCCGGGCGACAGACAAGAGACCCAGTACTTC.

V gene TRBV20-1 combines with J gene TRBJ1-3; D call uncertain. The length of the CDR3 is 11 residues. From germline, CDR1 is DFQATT and CDR2 SNEGSKA (reference sequence). V was trimmed by 4 bases and J by 1 base, leaving 2 bases between them. Written as DNA, the CDR3 is TGCAGTGCTAAATCTGGAAACACCATATATTTT. Its translation is CSAKSGNTIYF.

This clonotype appeared many times. The gene calls are TRBV5-1 and TRBJ1-1; D is unresolved. CDR3 length: 13 residues. In germline, CDR1 is SGHRS, CDR2 YFSETQ. The V end was cut by 1 base, the J end by 7 bases, with 11 bases between. The CDR3 is CASSLNRADEAFF. The CDR3 coding sequence is TGCGCCAGCAGCTTGAATAGGGCGGATGAAGCTTTCTTT.